This TCR beta chain appears in the sequencing data of a study of T cell responses to AZD1222 COVID-19 vaccine. Profiled with immunoSEQ multiplex PCR; TCRdb holds only in-frame clones, not every one. The sample carries 150,000 or so clones, about 91% recorded once. Germline CDR1 and CDR2: SGHRS and YFSETQ. Unmatched junction bases numbered 11, after V lost 4 bases and J lost 6 bases. This CDR3 is 16 amino acids long. The TCR sequence derives from an adult in good health. The sample here was peripheral blood, taken on day 0 of AZD1222 vaccination. The V call is TRBV5-1, the J call TRBJ2-5, with 11 bases lining up with TRBD2. The CDR3 is CASSTTVAGGPKTQYF. The CDR3 DNA reads as TGCGCCAGCAGCACAACGGTAGCGGGGGGGCCGAAGACCCAGTACTTC.